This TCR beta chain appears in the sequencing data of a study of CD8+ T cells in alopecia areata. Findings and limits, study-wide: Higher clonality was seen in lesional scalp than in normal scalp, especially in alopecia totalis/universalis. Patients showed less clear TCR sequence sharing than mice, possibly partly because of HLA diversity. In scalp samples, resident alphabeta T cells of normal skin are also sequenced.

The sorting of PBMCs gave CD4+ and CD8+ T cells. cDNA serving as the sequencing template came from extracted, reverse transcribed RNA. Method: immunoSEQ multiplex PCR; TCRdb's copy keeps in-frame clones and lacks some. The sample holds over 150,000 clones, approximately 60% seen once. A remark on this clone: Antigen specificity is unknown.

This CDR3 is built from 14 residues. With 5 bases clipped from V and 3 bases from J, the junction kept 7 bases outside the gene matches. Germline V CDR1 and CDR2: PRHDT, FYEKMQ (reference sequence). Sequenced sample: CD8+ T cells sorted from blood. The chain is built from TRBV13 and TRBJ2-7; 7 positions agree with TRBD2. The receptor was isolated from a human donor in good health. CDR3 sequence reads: CASSRTGGYYEQYF. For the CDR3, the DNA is TGTGCCAGCAGCCGGACCGGGGGGTACTACGAGCAGTACTTC.